A single sample gave rise to the 27 T cell receptor beta chains below, sequenced in a study of blood T cells in healthy people across ages. A second roughly 7 to 12 cycle PCR used barcoded and J-beta primers. TCRdb reprocessed the 5' RACE reads with MiXCR, giving one entry per CDR3 protein. The sample holds around 1,100,000 distinct CDR3 sequences, less than 45% seen once. Sequencing used blood. These receptors originate from a man aged 18 to 29 in good health.

The chain couples TRBV12-3 or TRBV12-4 to TRBJ1-2; TRBD1 aligns across 7 bases. Unmatched junction bases numbered 5, after V lost 0 bases and J lost 7 bases. The CDR3 sequence is 14 residues long. The DNA of the CDR3 is TGTGCCAGCAGTTTAGCGCACAGGGGATCTGGCTACACCTTC. This translates into CASSLAHRGSGYTF.

The chain is built from TRBV6-2 or TRBV6-3 and TRBJ2-1, with 10 bases aligning to TRBD1. The tail of the sequence fits TRBJ2-7 better, so the J call may be wrong. The CDR3 has 14 amino acids. The germline V gene has CDR1 MNHEY and CDR2 SVGEGT. In DNA form, the CDR3 reads TGTGCCAGCAAACCGGGACAGGGGTCCAATGAGCAGTACTTC. This sequence encodes CASKPGQGSNEQYF.

This clonotype has at least ten counts. The gene calls are TRBV5-1 and TRBJ2-3; 16 positions match TRBD2. The CDR3 totals 18 residues. V shed 4 bases and J 4 bases; nucleotides not matched to a gene: 9. The V gene's germline CDR1 is SGHRS and CDR2 YFSETQ. DNA of the CDR3: TGCGCCAGCAGCCCACGCGGGACTAGCGGGGGGGCATCAGATACGCAGTATTTT. It translates to CASSPRGTSGGASDTQYF.

The chain recombines TRBV28 with TRBJ2-3; D uncertain. There are 17 residues in the CDR3. Germline V gives CDR1 MDHEN, CDR2 SYDVKM. V lost 2 bases, J lost 0 bases, and 15 bases lay in between. The chain's CDR3 is CASSLVFPTVSTDTQYF. The CDR3 DNA sequence: TGTGCCAGCAGTTTAGTCTTTCCGACGGTCAGCACAGATACGCAGTATTTT.

V gene TRBV20-1 combines with J gene TRBJ1-4; no clear D gene. The CDR3 sequence is 14 residues long. Trimming shortened V by 6 bases and J by 6 bases, and 17 bases separated the two germline ends. The germline gives CDR1 DFQATT, CDR2 SNEGSKA (reference sequence). CDR3: CSAPTRMVDEKLFF. Written as DNA, the CDR3 is TGCAGTGCCCCGACCCGGATGGTCGATGAAAAACTGTTTTTT.

This chain uses TRBV6-2 or TRBV6-3 with TRBJ1-1, with D unresolved. V shed 7 bases and J shed 4 bases, with 13 bases lying between them. Per germline, CDR1 MNHEY and CDR2 SVGEGT. The CDR3 is made up of 13 amino acids. The CDR3: CASNSGRTTEAFF. CDR3 in DNA: TGTGCCAGCAATTCGGGCAGGACCACTGAAGCTTTCTTT.

The chain joins TRBV11-2 to TRBJ2-2, with D possibly TRBD2 on 6 matching bases. Trimming removed 9 bases from V and 0 bases from J, with 14 bases in between. The CDR3 spans 15 residues. Germline V gives CDR1 SGHAT, CDR2 FQNNGV. The CDR3: CASRGLRTNTGELFF. The DNA of the CDR3 is TGTGCCAGTCGGGGACTTAGGACGAACACCGGGGAGCTGTTTTTT.

This clonotype has ten or more counts. The rearrangement joins TRBV7-2 to TRBJ1-2, with D possibly matching TRBD1 (6 bases). In germline, CDR1 is SGHTA, CDR2 FQGNSA. V lost 5 bases and J lost 4, with 11 bases in between. This CDR3 is 13 amino acids long. CDR3 bases: TGTGCCAGCAGCCTTGGACAGACCTATGGCTACACCTTC. It yields the protein CASSLGQTYGYTF.

This chain connects TRBV6-1 to TRBJ2-5; a possible D gene is TRBD1 (6 bases). The V end lost 6 bases, the J end lost 4 bases, and 15 bases lay between the germline ends. The CDR3 spans 14 residues. Germline CDR1 reads MNHNS; CDR2 reads SASEGT. CDR3 residues: CASRVSGTLETQYF. The CDR3 DNA follows: TGTGCCAGCAGGGTCTCCGGGACATTAGAGACCCAGTACTTC.

J is TRBJ2-3 and V is TRBV7-2; D may be TRBD2 (8 bases). The V gene's germline CDR1 is SGHTA and CDR2 FQGNSA. The CDR3 contains 17 residues. The germline V and J ends were trimmed by 1 base and 3 bases, with 17 bases remaining between them. In nucleotides, the CDR3 is TGTGCCAGCAGCTTAGTATCGGGAGGGGGCGCGACAGATACGCAGTATTTT. Encoded protein: CASSLVSGGGATDTQYF. Using reference TRBV7-2 and TRBJ2-3 for the parts outside the CDR3, the full variable domain is GAGVSQSPSNKVTEKGKDVELRCDPISGHTALYWYRQSLGQGLEFLIYFQGNSAPDKSGLPSDRFSAERTGGSVSTLTIQRTQQEDSAVYLCASSLVSGGGATDTQYFGPGTRLTVL.

V and J are TRBV5-1 and TRBJ1-2; D is uncertain. Trimming pared 2 bases from V and 4 bases from J, leaving 9 bases between. Germline values: CDR1 SGHRS, CDR2 YFSETQ. The CDR3 length is 13 residues. The CDR3 here is CASSFTVLYGYTF. In DNA form, the CDR3 reads TGCGCCAGCAGCTTTACCGTTCTCTATGGCTACACCTTC.

The V call is TRBV6-5, the J call TRBJ1-2; 7 nucleotides line up with TRBD1. The CDR3 consists of 15 residues. J lost 4 bases, V lost 7 bases, and 12 bases had no gene match. Germline-derived CDR1 and CDR2 are MNHEY and SVGAGI. CDR3 DNA: TGTGCCAGCACCCCCGACAGGGATCCGGGCTATGGCTACACCTTC. Amino acid sequence: CASTPDRDPGYGYTF.

J is TRBJ2-5 and V is TRBV5-6, with TRBD1 identical over 10 bases. The CDR3 extends over 21 amino acids. The V gene end was trimmed by 7 bases and the J gene end by 1 base; junction bases not matched to a gene: 25. Germline-derived CDR1 and CDR2 are SGHDT and YYEEEE. This chain's CDR3 is CASVGPYTGTGEFGFQETQYF. The CDR3 bases are TGTGCCAGCGTAGGACCTTACACCGGGACAGGGGAATTTGGTTTCCAAGAGACCCAGTACTTC.

In DNA form, the CDR3 reads TGTGCCAGCAGCTTAGAACGGGGCGGGGAGCTGTTTTTT. Translating gives CASSLERGGELFF. The chain has TRBV7-2 and TRBJ2-2; the D gene is possibly TRBD2 (5 bases). V lost 1 base and J lost 7, with 7 bases in between. The CDR3 covers 13 residues. The germline V gene has CDR1 SGHTA and CDR2 FQGNSA.

This chain joins TRBV4-3 and TRBJ2-1, with D unclear. The CDR3 length is 13 residues. Trimming stripped 0 bases from V and 6 bases from J, with 6 bases between. Germline loops: CDR1 LGHNA, CDR2 YSLEER. This CDR3 is CASSQDGVNEQFF. CDR3 bases: TGCGCCAGCAGCCAAGATGGGGTCAATGAGCAGTTCTTC.

This chain connects TRBV27 to TRBJ1-1; 7 bases fit TRBD1. This CDR3 has 14 residues. The germline V gene encodes CDR1 MNHEY and CDR2 SMNVEV (reference sequence). V was clipped by 5 bases and J by 3 bases; unmatched bases: 6. CDR3 nucleotides: TGTGCCAGCAGTCGCGGGACAGTGGACACTGAAGCTTTCTTT. Translation: CASSRGTVDTEAFF.

This clonotype was counted between two and nine times. The chain recombines TRBV4-2 with TRBJ2-7, with TRBD1 matching 11 bases. CDR1 and CDR2 (germline): LGHNA, YNFKEQ. This CDR3 has 14 amino acids. The trim removed 8 bases at V and 7 bases at J, leaving 10 bases unmatched. CDR3 sequence reads: CASSQGTGGEEQYF. CDR3 DNA: TGTGCCAGCTCCCAGGGGACAGGGGGTGAAGAGCAGTACTTC.

In its sample, this clonotype was seen a few times. The chain joins TRBV2 to TRBJ2-1; 7 nucleotides agree with TRBD1. The CDR3 is made up of 15 amino acids. V lost 8 bases and J lost 2; bases outside the gene matches: 9. The germline V gene encodes CDR1 SNHLY and CDR2 FYNNEI. CDR3 bases: TGTGCCAGCCTGAGGTACGGGACAGCCTACAATGAGCAGTTCTTC. It encodes CASLRYGTAYNEQFF.

V is TRBV12-3 or TRBV12-4 and J is TRBJ2-3; either TRBD1 or TRBD2 may fit D (5 bases each). The CDR3 extends over 14 amino acids. The germline V and J ends were trimmed by 5 bases and 2 bases, with 11 bases remaining between them. This chain's CDR3 is CASSPGPTTDTQYF. DNA of the CDR3: TGTGCCAGCAGTCCGGGACCGACCACAGATACGCAGTATTTT.

The chain employs TRBV7-9 and TRBJ2-7; unclear D gene. CDR1 SEHNR and CDR2 FQNEAQ come from the germline V gene (reference sequence). CDR3 length: 12 residues. V lost 5 bases and J lost 3, with 8 bases in between. The CDR3: CASSVLLYEQYF. DNA of the CDR3: TGTGCCAGCAGCGTATTACTCTACGAGCAGTACTTC.

This clonotype has more than one count but fewer than ten. The chain employs TRBV15 and TRBJ2-6; D ambiguous. The CDR3 is 14 residues long. Trimming pared 5 bases from V and 3 bases from J, leaving 8 bases between. Germline-derived CDR1 and CDR2 are LNHNV and YYDKDF (reference sequence). As DNA, the CDR3 is TGTGCCACCAGCGTACACTATGGGGCCAACGTCCTGACTTTC. Its protein is CATSVHYGANVLTF.

The genes are TRBV20-1 and TRBJ2-4; tentative D call: TRBD2 (5 bases). The germline V gene encodes CDR1 DFQATT and CDR2 SNEGSKA (reference sequence). The ends were cut back, 6 bases at V and 9 bases at J, with 12 bases in the middle. This CDR3 region has 11 residues. In DNA, the CDR3 is TGCAGTGCCCCTGTTGGAGGCATTCAGTACTTC. It translates to CSAPVGGIQYF.

Worth noting for this clonotype: Since a much larger clone is just one base distant, this may be a read error. V usage is TRBV7-2 and J usage is TRBJ2-1, with no clear D. Germline lookup yields CDR1 SGHTA and CDR2 FQGNSA. The CDR3 totals 15 residues. CDR3 region: CAGSLGQSPYYEQFF. The CDR3 DNA is TGTGCCGGCAGCTTGGGCCAGAGCCCTTACTATGAGCAGTTCTTC.

The chain has TRBV12-3 or TRBV12-4 and TRBJ1-2; a weak D match, TRBD1 (5 bases). The CDR3 sequence is 14 residues long. V was trimmed by 4 bases and J by 4 bases, leaving 13 bases between them. The CDR3 coding sequence is TGTGCCAGCAGTTCCGCAGGGTTAGGCTATGGCTACACCTTC. It specifies CASSSAGLGYGYTF.

The rearrangement joins TRBV19 to TRBJ2-5; D unresolved. The DNA end favors TRBJ2-4, so the J call may be wrong. The CDR3 length is 12 residues. Germline V CDR1 and CDR2: LNHDA, SQIVND (reference sequence). The CDR3 protein is CASSSHGNIQYF. CDR3 nucleotides: TGTGCCAGTAGTAGCCACGGGAACATTCAGTACTTC.

The table lists this clonotype with a few counts. The chain joins TRBV15 to TRBJ1-4, with a weak D call TRBD1 (6 bases). The CDR3 contains 15 residues. Germline-derived CDR1 and CDR2 are LNHNV and YYDKDF (reference sequence). Trimming cost V 0 bases and J 8 bases, with 13 bases left between them. CDR3 region: CATSRDQQGREKLFF. In DNA, the CDR3 is TGTGCCACCAGCAGAGATCAGCAGGGGAGAGAAAAACTGTTTTTT.

This chain uses TRBV6-4 with TRBJ1-1; D gene ambiguous. The germline V and J ends were trimmed by 0 bases and 1 base, with 3 bases remaining between them. CDR1 is MRHNA, CDR2 SNTAGT, per germline. This CDR3 is 13 amino acids long. The CDR3 nucleotides are TGTGCCAGCAGTGACTCCTCGAACACTGAAGCTTTCTTT. This translates into CASSDSSNTEAFF.